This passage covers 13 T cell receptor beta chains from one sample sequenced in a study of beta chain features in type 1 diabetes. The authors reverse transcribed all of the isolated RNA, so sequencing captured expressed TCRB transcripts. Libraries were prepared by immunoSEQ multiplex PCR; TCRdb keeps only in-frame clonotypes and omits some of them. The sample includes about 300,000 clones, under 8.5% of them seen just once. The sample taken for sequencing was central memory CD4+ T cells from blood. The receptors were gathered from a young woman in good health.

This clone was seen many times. The CDR3 bases are TGCGCCAGCAGCCCCGGGGGCGGATCCTACAATGAGCAGTTCTTC. Protein sequence: CASSPGGGSYNEQFF. The chain recombines TRBV5-1 with TRBJ2-1; possibly TRBD1 or TRBD2 for D (6 bases each). V was trimmed by 4 bases and J by 1 base, leaving 12 bases between them. CDR1 SGHRS and CDR2 YFSETQ come from the germline V gene. The CDR3 extends over 15 amino acids.

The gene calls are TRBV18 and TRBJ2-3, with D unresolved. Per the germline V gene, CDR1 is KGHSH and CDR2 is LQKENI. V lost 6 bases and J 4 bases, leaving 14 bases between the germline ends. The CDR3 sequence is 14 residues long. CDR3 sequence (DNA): TGTGCCAGCTCCAAGGCACCCACCCCAGATACGCAGTATTTT. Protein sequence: CASSKAPTPDTQYF.

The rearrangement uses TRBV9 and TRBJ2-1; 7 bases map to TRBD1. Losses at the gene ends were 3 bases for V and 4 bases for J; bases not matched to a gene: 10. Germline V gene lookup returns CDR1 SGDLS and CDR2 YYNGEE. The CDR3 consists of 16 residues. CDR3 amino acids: CASSARTGNRYNEQFF. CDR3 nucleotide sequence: TGTGCCAGCAGCGCGAGGACAGGAAACAGGTACAATGAGCAGTTCTTC.

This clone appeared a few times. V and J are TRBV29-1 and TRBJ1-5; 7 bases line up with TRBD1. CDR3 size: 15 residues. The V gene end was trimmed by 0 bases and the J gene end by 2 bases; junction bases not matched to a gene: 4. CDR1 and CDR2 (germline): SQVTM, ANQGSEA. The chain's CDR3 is CSVEEGQGGNQPQHF. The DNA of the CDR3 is TGCAGCGTTGAAGAAGGGCAGGGGGGCAATCAGCCCCAGCATTTT.

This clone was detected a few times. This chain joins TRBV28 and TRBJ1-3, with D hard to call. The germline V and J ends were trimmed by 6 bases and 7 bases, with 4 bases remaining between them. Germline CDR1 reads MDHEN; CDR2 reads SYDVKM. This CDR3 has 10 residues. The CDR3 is CASRSNTIYF. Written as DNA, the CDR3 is TGTGCCAGCAGGTCGAACACCATATATTTT.

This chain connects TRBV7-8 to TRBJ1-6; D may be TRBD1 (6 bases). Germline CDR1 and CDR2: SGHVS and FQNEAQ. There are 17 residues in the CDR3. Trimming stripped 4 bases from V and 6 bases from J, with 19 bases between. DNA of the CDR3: TGTGCCAGCAGCTCCTCGGGGGCGCAGAGGGTTAATTCACCCCTCCACTTT. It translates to CASSSSGAQRVNSPLHF.

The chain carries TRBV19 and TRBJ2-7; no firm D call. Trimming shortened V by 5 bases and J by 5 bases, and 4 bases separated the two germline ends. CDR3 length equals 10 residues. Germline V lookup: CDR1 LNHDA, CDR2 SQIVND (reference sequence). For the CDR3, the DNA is TGTGCCAGTAGTGAAAACGAGCAGTACTTC. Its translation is CASSENEQYF.

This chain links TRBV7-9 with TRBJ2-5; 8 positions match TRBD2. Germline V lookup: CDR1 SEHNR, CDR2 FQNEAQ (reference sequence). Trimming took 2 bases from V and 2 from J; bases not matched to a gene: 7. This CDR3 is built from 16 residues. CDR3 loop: CASSLQIAGSQETQYF. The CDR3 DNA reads TGTGCCAGCAGCTTACAAATAGCGGGATCGCAAGAGACCCAGTACTTC.

The DNA for the CDR3 is TGTGCCAGCAGCTTAGGCGGCAGGGGTTCGGAGACCCAGTACTTC. This translates into CASSLGGRGSETQYF. This chain links TRBV7-9 with TRBJ2-5; D may be TRBD1 (6 bases). The CDR3 extends over 15 amino acids. The V end was cut by 1 base, the J end by 5 bases, with 14 bases between. The germline V gene encodes CDR1 SEHNR and CDR2 FQNEAQ (reference sequence).

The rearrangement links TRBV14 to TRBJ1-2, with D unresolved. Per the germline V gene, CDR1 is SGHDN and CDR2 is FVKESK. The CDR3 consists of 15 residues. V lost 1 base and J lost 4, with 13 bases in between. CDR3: CASSQGGRQFYGYTF. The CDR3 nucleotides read TGTGCCAGCAGCCAAGGTGGCCGACAATTCTATGGCTACACCTTC.

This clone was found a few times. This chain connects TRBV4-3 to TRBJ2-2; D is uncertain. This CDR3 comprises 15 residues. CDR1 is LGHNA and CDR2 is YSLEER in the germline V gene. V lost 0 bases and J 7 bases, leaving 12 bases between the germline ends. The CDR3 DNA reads TGCGCCAGCAGCCAAGATTTCGCTAGTGGCGGGGAGCTGTTTTTT. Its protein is CASSQDFASGGELFF.

Written as DNA, the CDR3 is TGCGCCAGCAGCCAACGATCGAGGGGACTAGCTTCCCCTGAGCAGTTCTTC. Amino acid sequence: CASSQRSRGLASPEQFF. This chain uses TRBV4-1 with TRBJ2-1, with 9 bases matching TRBD2. With V trimmed by 2 bases and J by 9 bases, 14 bases remained unmatched. The CDR3 covers 17 residues. The germline V gene encodes CDR1 MGHRA and CDR2 YSYEKL.

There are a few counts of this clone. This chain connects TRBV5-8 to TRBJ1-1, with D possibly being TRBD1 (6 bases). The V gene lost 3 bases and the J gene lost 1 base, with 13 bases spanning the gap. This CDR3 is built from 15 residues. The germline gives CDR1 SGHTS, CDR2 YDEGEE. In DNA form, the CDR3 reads TGTGCCAGCAGCTGGGGGGGCCAAAGGAACACTGAAGCTTTCTTT. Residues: CASSWGGQRNTEAFF.